Listed below are T cell receptor beta chains from one sample, sequenced in a study of blood T cell repertoires in COVID-19. Libraries were prepared by immunoSEQ multiplex PCR; TCRdb keeps only in-frame clonotypes and omits some of them. Counted here are approximately 150,000 clones, roughly 80% occurring once; the ten biggest clones make up 5.6%. The sequenced sample was PBMCs or T cells enriched from blood (not recorded which). All receptors come from a woman aged 40 to 55 with acute COVID-19. Both conserved end residues are part of each CDR3. The order of the fields is V gene, CDR3 length, clone size, J gene, D gene, CDR3 DNA, CDR3 protein. The D gene is left open where the match is weak. Clone size, where shown, is once, few, many, or a class for clones that have expanded.

v_gene: TRBV18
len: 14
abundance: NA
j_gene: TRBJ1-2
d_gene: NA
CDR3nt: TGTGCCAGCTCACCAGGGGGGTTTTCCTATGGCTACACCTTC
CDR3aa: CASSPGGFSYGYTF

v_gene: TRBV6-5
len: 14
abundance: NA
j_gene: TRBJ1-1
d_gene: NA
CDR3nt: TGTGCCAGCAGTTACCAGGGGATGAACACTGAAGCTTTCTTT
CDR3aa: CASSYQGMNTEAFF

v_gene: TRBV19
len: 14
abundance: NA
j_gene: TRBJ1-2
d_gene: NA
CDR3nt: TGTGCCAGTAGTTTGCCAGGGAAGGTCTATGGCTACACCTTC
CDR3aa: CASSLPGKVYGYTF

v_gene: TRBV10-3
len: 14
abundance: NA
j_gene: TRBJ2-3
d_gene: TRBD2
CDR3nt: TGTGCCATCACTGGGACTAGCGGAGCAGATACGCAGTATTTT
CDR3aa: CAITGTSGADTQYF

v_gene: TRBV21-1
len: 15
abundance: NA
j_gene: TRBJ2-1
d_gene: NA
CDR3nt: TGTGCCAGCAGCAATGACGGGAGGGCCCTCAATGAGCAGTTCTTC
CDR3aa: CASSNDGRALNEQFF

v_gene: TRBV5-1
len: 14
abundance: NA
j_gene: TRBJ2-5
d_gene: NA
CDR3nt: TGCGCCAGCAGCTTGGTGGCAGGGAAAGAGACCCAGTACTTC
CDR3aa: CASSLVAGKETQYF

v_gene: TRBV7-3
len: 18
abundance: NA
j_gene: TRBJ2-1
d_gene: NA
CDR3nt: TGTGCCAGCAGCTTATCGGACAGAGGGGAGGGCTCCTACAATGAGCAGTTCTTC
CDR3aa: CASSLSDRGEGSYNEQFF

v_gene: TRBV5-8
len: 17
abundance: NA
j_gene: TRBJ2-1
d_gene: TRBD2
CDR3nt: TGTGCCAGCAGCCCCCGGGGGGGGGAGGGCCTCTCCAATGAGCAGTTCTTC
CDR3aa: CASSPRGGEGLSNEQFF

v_gene: TRBV7-9
len: 12
abundance: NA
j_gene: TRBJ2-7
d_gene: TRBD2
CDR3nt: TGTGCCAGCAGCCCAACGGGGGGAAAGCAGTACTTC
CDR3aa: CASSPTGGKQYF

v_gene: TRBV25-1
len: 17
abundance: few
j_gene: TRBJ2-5
d_gene: NA
CDR3nt: TGTGCCAGCAGTGACCGGCCCAGACAGCCGTACCAAGAGACCCAGTACTTC
CDR3aa: CASSDRPRQPYQETQYF

v_gene: TRBV6-6
len: 13
abundance: NA
j_gene: TRBJ2-3
d_gene: NA
CDR3nt: TGTGCCAGCATTAAGGGGGGCACAGATACGCAGTATTTT
CDR3aa: CASIKGGTDTQYF

v_gene: TRBV10-3
len: 14
abundance: NA
j_gene: TRBJ2-1
d_gene: TRBD2
CDR3nt: TGTGCCATCAGCACCGGGACTAGCGGGAGTGTGCAGTTCTTC
CDR3aa: CAISTGTSGSVQFF

v_gene: TRBV6-5
len: 15
abundance: NA
j_gene: TRBJ2-5
d_gene: TRBD2
CDR3nt: TGTGCCAGCACTGCCTTAGCGGGAGCGGGTGAGACCCAGTACTTC
CDR3aa: CASTALAGAGETQYF

v_gene: TRBV19
len: 16
abundance: few
j_gene: TRBJ2-1
d_gene: TRBD2
CDR3nt: TGTGCCAGTAGTATGTTAGCGGGAGGCTACTACAATGAGCAGTTCTTC
CDR3aa: CASSMLAGGYYNEQFF

v_gene: TRBV18
len: 17
abundance: NA
j_gene: TRBJ1-3
d_gene: NA
CDR3nt: TGTGCCAGCTCCCCTAGCCCGACGGTGAGCTCTGGAAACACCATATATTTT
CDR3aa: CASSPSPTVSSGNTIYF

v_gene: TRBV11-2
len: 15
abundance: NA
j_gene: TRBJ1-2
d_gene: TRBD1
CDR3nt: TGTGCCAGCAGCTCAGCTGGACAGGGTGTCTATGGCTACACCTTC
CDR3aa: CASSSAGQGVYGYTF

v_gene: TRBV10-3
len: 16
abundance: NA
j_gene: TRBJ2-2
d_gene: NA
CDR3nt: TGTGCCATCAGTGGGACAGCCAATACGAACACCGGGGAGCTGTTTTTT
CDR3aa: CAISGTANTNTGELFF

v_gene: TRBV3-1/TRBV3-2
len: 15
abundance: NA
j_gene: TRBJ2-5
d_gene: TRBD2
CDR3nt: TGTGCCAGCAGCCCGGGACTAGCGGGAGGGGAGACCCAGTACTTC
CDR3aa: CASSPGLAGGETQYF

v_gene: TRBV19
len: 13
abundance: NA
j_gene: TRBJ1-1
d_gene: TRBD1
CDR3nt: TGTGCCAGTAAGACAGGGGGTAACACTGAAGCTTTCTTT
CDR3aa: CASKTGGNTEAFF

v_gene: TRBV5-4
len: 13
abundance: NA
j_gene: TRBJ2-3
d_gene: TRBD1
CDR3nt: TGTGCCAGCAGCTCGGACAGGGACGATACGCAGTATTTT
CDR3aa: CASSSDRDDTQYF

v_gene: TRBV3-1/TRBV3-2
len: 19
abundance: NA
j_gene: TRBJ2-7
d_gene: TRBD2
CDR3nt: TGTGCCAGCAGCCAAGATAGCCCGGGACTAGCGGGAGCTTGGTACGAGCAGTACTTC
CDR3aa: CASSQDSPGLAGAWYEQYF

v_gene: TRBV6-5
len: 14
abundance: NA
j_gene: TRBJ1-2
d_gene: TRBD1
CDR3nt: TGTGCCAGCAGTTCGAGACAGGGTAACTATGGCTACACCTTC
CDR3aa: CASSSRQGNYGYTF

v_gene: TRBV6-5
len: 12
abundance: NA
j_gene: TRBJ2-7
d_gene: NA
CDR3nt: TGTGCCAGCAGTTGGACTGCCAACGAGCAGTACTTC
CDR3aa: CASSWTANEQYF

v_gene: TRBV12-2
len: 19
abundance: NA
j_gene: TRBJ2-3
d_gene: NA
CDR3nt: TGTGCAAGTCGCTCTCGGAGGGCTAGCGGGAGAGGTCTCACAGATACGCAGTATTTT
CDR3aa: CASRSRRASGRGLTDTQYF

v_gene: TRBV6-5
len: 15
abundance: NA
j_gene: TRBJ2-3
d_gene: TRBD2
CDR3nt: TGTGCCAGCAGTTTAACTAGCGGGTTCACAGATACGCAGTATTTT
CDR3aa: CASSLTSGFTDTQYF

v_gene: TRBV6-5
len: 14
abundance: NA
j_gene: TRBJ2-3
d_gene: NA
CDR3nt: TGTGCCAGCAGTCCCGGGACTGAGGGAGATACGCAGTATTTT
CDR3aa: CASSPGTEGDTQYF

v_gene: TRBV30
len: 12
abundance: NA
j_gene: TRBJ1-2
d_gene: NA
CDR3nt: TGTGCCTGGACAGGGGCTTACTATGGCTACACCTTC
CDR3aa: CAWTGAYYGYTF

v_gene: TRBV6-6
len: 15
abundance: few
j_gene: TRBJ1-2
d_gene: NA
CDR3nt: TGTGCCAGCAGTTACTCCGCCACAGAGGGCTATGGCTACACCTTC
CDR3aa: CASSYSATEGYGYTF

v_gene: TRBV24-1
len: 20
abundance: NA
j_gene: TRBJ2-1
d_gene: TRBD2
CDR3nt: TGTGCCACCAGTGATTCCCGGACTAGCGGGGACCCTAGACCCTACAATGAGCAGTTCTTC
CDR3aa: CATSDSRTSGDPRPYNEQFF

v_gene: TRBV9
len: 13
abundance: NA
j_gene: TRBJ2-5
d_gene: NA
CDR3nt: TGTGCCAGCAGCCCTAAAGGAGGGGAGACCCAGTACTTC
CDR3aa: CASSPKGGETQYF

v_gene: TRBV9
len: 16
abundance: NA
j_gene: TRBJ2-5
d_gene: TRBD2
CDR3nt: TGTGCCAGCAGCGTAGTAGCGGGAGGGCCTCAAGAGACCCAGTACTTC
CDR3aa: CASSVVAGGPQETQYF

v_gene: TRBV7-9
len: 12
abundance: few
j_gene: TRBJ2-1
d_gene: NA
CDR3nt: TGTGCCAGCAGCCCCACCTACAATGAGCAGTTCTTC
CDR3aa: CASSPTYNEQFF

v_gene: TRBV19
len: 17
abundance: NA
j_gene: TRBJ1-5
d_gene: TRBD1
CDR3nt: TGTGCCAGTAGTCTTTCTTTAGCGGGACAGGGAGGGGGGCCCCAGCATTTT
CDR3aa: CASSLSLAGQGGGPQHF

v_gene: TRBV6-5
len: 15
abundance: NA
j_gene: TRBJ2-7
d_gene: TRBD2
CDR3nt: TGTGCCAGCACCTCGACTAGCGCGAGCTCCTACGAGCAGTACTTC
CDR3aa: CASTSTSASSYEQYF

v_gene: TRBV11-2
len: 14
abundance: NA
j_gene: TRBJ2-7
d_gene: TRBD2
CDR3nt: TGTGCCAGCAGCCCTACTAGCGGGCCCTACGAGCAGTACTTC
CDR3aa: CASSPTSGPYEQYF

v_gene: TRBV27
len: 15
abundance: NA
j_gene: TRBJ2-5
d_gene: TRBD2
CDR3nt: TGTGCCAGCGGAGGACTAGCGGACCCTCGGGAGACCCAGTACTTC
CDR3aa: CASGGLADPRETQYF

v_gene: TRBV19
len: 17
abundance: NA
j_gene: TRBJ1-5
d_gene: NA
CDR3nt: TGTGCCAGTCACCCTTCCCTATCAGGGATCGGCAATCAGCCCCAGCATTTT
CDR3aa: CASHPSLSGIGNQPQHF

v_gene: TRBV6-5
len: 14
abundance: NA
j_gene: TRBJ1-2
d_gene: NA
CDR3nt: TGTGCCAGCTATAACACTCGACAAAACTATGGCTACACCTTC
CDR3aa: CASYNTRQNYGYTF

v_gene: TRBV6-2/TRBV6-3
len: 14
abundance: NA
j_gene: TRBJ2-3
d_gene: TRBD1
CDR3nt: TGTGCCAGCAGTCCCACAGGGGAGACAGATACGCAGTATTTT
CDR3aa: CASSPTGETDTQYF

v_gene: TRBV10-1
len: 13
abundance: NA
j_gene: TRBJ2-1
d_gene: TRBD2
CDR3nt: TGCGCCAGCAGTGCTAGCGGGAGCGCTGAGCAGTTCTTC
CDR3aa: CASSASGSAEQFF

v_gene: TRBV7-3
len: 13
abundance: NA
j_gene: TRBJ1-5
d_gene: NA
CDR3nt: TGTGCCAGCAGCTACAGCCTCAATCAGCCCCAGCATTTT
CDR3aa: CASSYSLNQPQHF

v_gene: TRBV30
len: 16
abundance: NA
j_gene: TRBJ1-6
d_gene: TRBD1
CDR3nt: TGTGCCTGGAGGCGGGGGGGGACAGGGGAGAATTCACCCCTCCACTTT
CDR3aa: CAWRRGGTGENSPLHF

v_gene: TRBV25-1
len: 14
abundance: few
j_gene: TRBJ2-7
d_gene: TRBD1
CDR3nt: TGTGCCAGCAGGCCGGGGACAGGGCCCTACGAGCAGTACTTC
CDR3aa: CASRPGTGPYEQYF

v_gene: TRBV7-3
len: 14
abundance: NA
j_gene: TRBJ2-7
d_gene: TRBD2
CDR3nt: TGTGCCAGCAGTCCGACTAGCGGAACCTACGAGCAGTACTTC
CDR3aa: CASSPTSGTYEQYF

v_gene: TRBV5-1
len: 19
abundance: NA
j_gene: TRBJ2-1
d_gene: TRBD2
CDR3nt: TGCGCCAGCAGCTTGGGACAGGGACTAGCGGGAGGGCCGTTCAATGAGCAGTTCTTC
CDR3aa: CASSLGQGLAGGPFNEQFF

v_gene: TRBV11-3
len: 13
abundance: NA
j_gene: TRBJ1-1
d_gene: NA
CDR3nt: TGTGCCAGCAGCTTAGGCAGTAACACTGAAGCTTTCTTT
CDR3aa: CASSLGSNTEAFF

v_gene: TRBV6-5
len: 15
abundance: NA
j_gene: TRBJ1-2
d_gene: NA
CDR3nt: TGTGCCAGCAGCCAATACAGTAACGGTAACTATGGCTACACCTTC
CDR3aa: CASSQYSNGNYGYTF

v_gene: TRBV12-3/TRBV12-4
len: 13
abundance: NA
j_gene: TRBJ1-3
d_gene: TRBD1
CDR3nt: TGTGCCAGCAAGACAGGGCCCGGAAACACCATATATTTT
CDR3aa: CASKTGPGNTIYF

v_gene: TRBV15
len: 13
abundance: NA
j_gene: TRBJ1-2
d_gene: NA
CDR3nt: TGTGCCACCAGCAGAGAAGAGTACTATGGCTACACCTTC
CDR3aa: CATSREEYYGYTF

v_gene: TRBV4-2
len: 16
abundance: NA
j_gene: TRBJ2-7
d_gene: NA
CDR3nt: TGTGCCAGCAGCCCGGGACTGCCCATGGTAAGGGGCGAGCAGTACTTC
CDR3aa: CASSPGLPMVRGEQYF

v_gene: TRBV6-5
len: 15
abundance: NA
j_gene: TRBJ1-4
d_gene: NA
CDR3nt: TGTGCCAGCAGTTACGCGGGGCGCACTAATGAAAAACTGTTTTTT
CDR3aa: CASSYAGRTNEKLFF

v_gene: TRBV30
len: 13
abundance: NA
j_gene: TRBJ1-1
d_gene: NA
CDR3nt: TGTGCCATTACCCAGGGAAGGGACACTGAAGCTTTCTTT
CDR3aa: CAITQGRDTEAFF

v_gene: TRBV19
len: 18
abundance: NA
j_gene: TRBJ2-6
d_gene: TRBD1
CDR3nt: TGTGCCACCGGGACAGAAAGAGGTTGGGGTTCTGGGGCCAACGTCCTGACTTTC
CDR3aa: CATGTERGWGSGANVLTF

v_gene: TRBV19
len: 16
abundance: NA
j_gene: TRBJ1-4
d_gene: TRBD1
CDR3nt: TGTGCCAGTAGTAAATTTCCGGGACAGGGGAATGAAAAACTGTTTTTT
CDR3aa: CASSKFPGQGNEKLFF

v_gene: TRBV5-1
len: 14
abundance: NA
j_gene: TRBJ2-1
d_gene: TRBD1
CDR3nt: TGCGCCAGCAGCCAGGACAGGGGTGGGAATGAGCAGTTCTTC
CDR3aa: CASSQDRGGNEQFF

v_gene: TRBV6-5
len: 12
abundance: NA
j_gene: TRBJ1-5
d_gene: NA
CDR3nt: TGTGCCAGCAGTACCAACTATCAGCCCCAGCATTTT
CDR3aa: CASSTNYQPQHF

v_gene: TRBV19
len: 14
abundance: NA
j_gene: TRBJ1-1
d_gene: TRBD1
CDR3nt: TGTGCCAGTAGTAATGACAGGGGGAACACTGAAGCTTTCTTT
CDR3aa: CASSNDRGNTEAFF